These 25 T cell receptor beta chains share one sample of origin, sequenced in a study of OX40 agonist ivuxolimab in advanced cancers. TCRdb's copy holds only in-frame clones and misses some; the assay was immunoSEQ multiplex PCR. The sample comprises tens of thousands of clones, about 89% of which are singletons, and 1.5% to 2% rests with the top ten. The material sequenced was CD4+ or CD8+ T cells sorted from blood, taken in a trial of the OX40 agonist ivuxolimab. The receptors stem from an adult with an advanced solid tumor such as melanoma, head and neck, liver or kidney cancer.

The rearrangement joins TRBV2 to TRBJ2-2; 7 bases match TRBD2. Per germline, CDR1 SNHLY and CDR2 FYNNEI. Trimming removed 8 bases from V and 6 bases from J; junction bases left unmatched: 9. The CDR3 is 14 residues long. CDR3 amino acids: CASRGLMSAGELFF. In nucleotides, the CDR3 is TGTGCCAGCCGGGGACTAATGTCGGCCGGGGAGCTGTTTTTT.

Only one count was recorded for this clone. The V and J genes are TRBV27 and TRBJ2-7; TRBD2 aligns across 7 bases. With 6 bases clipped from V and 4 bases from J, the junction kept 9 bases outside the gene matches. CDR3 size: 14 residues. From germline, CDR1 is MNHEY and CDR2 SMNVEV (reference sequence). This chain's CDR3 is CASSPAGRMYEQYF. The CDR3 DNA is TGTGCCAGCAGCCCAGCGGGACGGATGTACGAGCAGTACTTC.

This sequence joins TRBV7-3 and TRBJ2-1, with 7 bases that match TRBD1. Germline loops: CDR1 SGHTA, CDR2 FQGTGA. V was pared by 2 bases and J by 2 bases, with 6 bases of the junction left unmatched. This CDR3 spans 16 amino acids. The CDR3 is CASSLGPGTAYNEQFF. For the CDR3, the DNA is TGTGCCAGCAGCTTAGGTCCGGGGACAGCCTACAATGAGCAGTTCTTC.

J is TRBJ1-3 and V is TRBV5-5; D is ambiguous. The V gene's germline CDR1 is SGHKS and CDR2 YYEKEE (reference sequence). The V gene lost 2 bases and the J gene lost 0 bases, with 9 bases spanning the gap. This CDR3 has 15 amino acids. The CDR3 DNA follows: TGTGCCAGCAGCTTCGTGGCAGACTCTGGAAACACCATATATTTT. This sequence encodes CASSFVADSGNTIYF.

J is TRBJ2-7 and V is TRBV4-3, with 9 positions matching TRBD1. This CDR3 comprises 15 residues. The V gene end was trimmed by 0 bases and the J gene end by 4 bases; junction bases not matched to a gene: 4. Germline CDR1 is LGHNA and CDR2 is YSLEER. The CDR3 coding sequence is TGCGCCAGCAGCCAAGAGGGACAGGGATTTTACGAGCAGTACTTC. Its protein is CASSQEGQGFYEQYF.

CDR3 sequence reads: CASKPDQGVETQYF. The CDR3 coding sequence is TGTGCCAGTAAACCGGACCAAGGCGTGGAGACCCAGTACTTC. The J gene is TRBJ2-5, the V gene TRBV19; D remains unclear. Germline V gene data show CDR1 as LNHDA and CDR2 as SQIVND (reference sequence). The CDR3 is 14 amino acids. V was clipped by 7 bases and J by 5 bases, with 17 bases between them.

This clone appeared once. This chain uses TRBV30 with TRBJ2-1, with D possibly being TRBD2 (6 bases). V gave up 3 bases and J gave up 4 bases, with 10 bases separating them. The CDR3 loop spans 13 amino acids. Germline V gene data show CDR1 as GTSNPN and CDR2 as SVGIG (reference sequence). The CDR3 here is CAWSPGGYNEQFF. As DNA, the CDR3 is TGTGCCTGGAGCCCCGGGGGATACAATGAGCAGTTCTTC. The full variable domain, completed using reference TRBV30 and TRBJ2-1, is SQTIHQWPATLVQPVGSPLSLECTVEGTSNPNLYWYRQAAGRGLQLLFYSVGIGQISSEVPQNLSASRPQDRQFILSSKKLLLSDSGFYLCAWSPGGYNEQFFGPGTRLTVL.

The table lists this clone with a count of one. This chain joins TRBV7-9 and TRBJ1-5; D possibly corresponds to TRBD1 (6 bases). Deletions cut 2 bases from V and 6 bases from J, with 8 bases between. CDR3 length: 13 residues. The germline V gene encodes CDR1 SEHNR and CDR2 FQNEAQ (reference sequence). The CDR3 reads CASSLQGFQPQHF. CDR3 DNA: TGTGCCAGCAGCTTACAGGGGTTTCAGCCCCAGCATTTT.

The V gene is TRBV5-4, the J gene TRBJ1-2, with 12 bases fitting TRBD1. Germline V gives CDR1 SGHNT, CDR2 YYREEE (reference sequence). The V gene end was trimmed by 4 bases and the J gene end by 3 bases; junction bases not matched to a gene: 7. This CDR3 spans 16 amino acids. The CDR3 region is CASSRDRGLSDYGYTF. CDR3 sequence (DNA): TGTGCCAGCAGCCGGGACAGGGGGCTATCGGACTATGGCTACACCTTC.

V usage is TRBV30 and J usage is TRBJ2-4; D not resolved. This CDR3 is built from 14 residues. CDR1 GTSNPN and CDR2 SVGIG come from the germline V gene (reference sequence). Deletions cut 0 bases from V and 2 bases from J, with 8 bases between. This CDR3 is CAWSVTSSKNIQYF. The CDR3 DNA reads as TGTGCCTGGAGTGTAACCTCCTCCAAAAACATTCAGTACTTC.

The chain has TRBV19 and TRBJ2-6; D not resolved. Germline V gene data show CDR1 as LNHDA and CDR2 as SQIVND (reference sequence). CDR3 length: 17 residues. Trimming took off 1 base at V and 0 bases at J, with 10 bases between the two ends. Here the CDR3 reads CASSIVGVRSGANVLTF. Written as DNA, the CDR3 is TGTGCCAGTAGTATAGTAGGAGTGCGCTCTGGGGCCAACGTCCTGACTTTC.

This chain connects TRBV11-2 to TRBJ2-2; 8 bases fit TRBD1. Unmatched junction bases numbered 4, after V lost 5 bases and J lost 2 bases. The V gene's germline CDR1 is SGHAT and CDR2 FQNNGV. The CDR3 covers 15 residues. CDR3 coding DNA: TGTGCCAGCAGCCCTCAGGGGGCTAACACCGGGGAGCTGTTTTTT. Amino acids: CASSPQGANTGELFF.

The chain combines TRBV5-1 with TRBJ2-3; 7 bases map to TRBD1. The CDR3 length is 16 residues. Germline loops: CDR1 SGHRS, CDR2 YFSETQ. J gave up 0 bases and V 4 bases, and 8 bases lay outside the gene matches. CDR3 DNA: TGCGCCAGCAGCCCGGCCCAGACAGGGAGCACAGATACGCAGTATTTT. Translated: CASSPAQTGSTDTQYF. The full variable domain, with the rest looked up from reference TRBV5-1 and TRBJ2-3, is KAGVTQTPRYLIKTRGQQVTLSCSPISGHRSVSWYQQTPGQGLQFLFEYFSETQRNKGNFPGRFSGRQFSNSRSEMNVSTLELGDSALYLCASSPAQTGSTDTQYFGPGTRLTVL.

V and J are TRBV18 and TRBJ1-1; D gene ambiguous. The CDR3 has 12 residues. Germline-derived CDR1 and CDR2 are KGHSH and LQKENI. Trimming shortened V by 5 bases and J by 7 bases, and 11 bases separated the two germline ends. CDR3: CASSTYRGEAFF. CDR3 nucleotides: TGTGCCAGCTCAACTTACCGGGGTGAAGCTTTCTTT.

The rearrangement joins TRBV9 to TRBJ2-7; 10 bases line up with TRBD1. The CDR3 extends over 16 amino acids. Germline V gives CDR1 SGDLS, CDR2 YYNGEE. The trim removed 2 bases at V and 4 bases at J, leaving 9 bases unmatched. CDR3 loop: CASSVDPGDRGYEQYF. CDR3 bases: TGTGCCAGCAGCGTCGATCCGGGGGACAGGGGTTACGAGCAGTACTTC.

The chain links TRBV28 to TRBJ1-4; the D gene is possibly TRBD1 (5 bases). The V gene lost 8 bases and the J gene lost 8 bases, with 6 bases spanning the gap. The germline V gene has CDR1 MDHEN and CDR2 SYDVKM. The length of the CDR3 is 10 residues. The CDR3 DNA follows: TGTGCCAGCGGGGGGGAAAAACTGTTTTTT. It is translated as CASGGEKLFF.

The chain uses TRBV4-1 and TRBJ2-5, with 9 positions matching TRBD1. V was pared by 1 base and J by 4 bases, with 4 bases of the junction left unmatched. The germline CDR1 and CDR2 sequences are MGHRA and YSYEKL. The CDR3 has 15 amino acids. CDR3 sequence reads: CASSQAGTGIETQYF. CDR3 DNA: TGCGCCAGCAGCCAAGCCGGGACAGGGATAGAGACCCAGTACTTC.

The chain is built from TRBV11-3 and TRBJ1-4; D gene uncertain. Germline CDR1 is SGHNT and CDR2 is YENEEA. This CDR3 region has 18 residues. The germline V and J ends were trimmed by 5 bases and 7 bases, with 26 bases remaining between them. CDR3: CASSPSIGFELVSEKLFF. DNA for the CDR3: TGTGCCAGCAGCCCTTCCATCGGGTTTGAGTTAGTCAGTGAAAAACTGTTTTTT.

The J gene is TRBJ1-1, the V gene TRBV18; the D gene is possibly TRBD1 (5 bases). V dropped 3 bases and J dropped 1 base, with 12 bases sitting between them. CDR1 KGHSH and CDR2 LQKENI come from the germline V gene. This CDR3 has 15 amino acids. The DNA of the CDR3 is TGTGCCAGCTCACCTCAAAGGGGCCCGAACACTGAAGCTTTCTTT. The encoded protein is CASSPQRGPNTEAFF.

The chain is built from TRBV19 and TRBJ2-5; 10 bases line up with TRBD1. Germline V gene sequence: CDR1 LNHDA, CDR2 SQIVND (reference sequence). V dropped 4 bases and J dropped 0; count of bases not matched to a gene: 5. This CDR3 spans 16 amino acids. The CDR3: CASSTPGQGYQETQYF. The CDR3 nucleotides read TGTGCCAGTAGTACGCCGGGACAGGGGTACCAAGAGACCCAGTACTTC.

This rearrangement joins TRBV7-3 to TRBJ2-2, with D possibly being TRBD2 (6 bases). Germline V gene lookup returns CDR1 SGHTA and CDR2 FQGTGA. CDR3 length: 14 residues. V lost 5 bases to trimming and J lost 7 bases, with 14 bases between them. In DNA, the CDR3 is TGTGCCAGCAGCCCATATAACGGGGGCGGGGAGCTGTTTTTT. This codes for CASSPYNGGGELFF.

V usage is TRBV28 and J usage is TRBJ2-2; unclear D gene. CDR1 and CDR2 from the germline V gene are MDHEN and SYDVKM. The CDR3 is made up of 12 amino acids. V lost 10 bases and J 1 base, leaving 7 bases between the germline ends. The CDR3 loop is CATLENTGELFF. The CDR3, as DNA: TGTGCCACCCTAGAGAACACCGGGGAGCTGTTTTTT.

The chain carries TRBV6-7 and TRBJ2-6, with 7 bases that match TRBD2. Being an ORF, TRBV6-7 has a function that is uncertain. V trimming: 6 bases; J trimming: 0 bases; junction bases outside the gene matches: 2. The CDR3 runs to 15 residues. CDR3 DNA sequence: TGTGCCAGCAGCGGGGGGACCTCTGGGGCCAACGTCCTGACTTTC. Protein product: CASSGGTSGANVLTF.

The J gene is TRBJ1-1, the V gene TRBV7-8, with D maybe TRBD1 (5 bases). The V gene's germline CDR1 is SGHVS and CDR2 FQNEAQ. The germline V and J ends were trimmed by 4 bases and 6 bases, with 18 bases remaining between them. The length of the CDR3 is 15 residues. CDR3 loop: CASSSLRGAGAEAFF. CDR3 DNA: TGTGCCAGCAGCTCGCTTAGGGGCGCCGGCGCTGAAGCTTTCTTT.

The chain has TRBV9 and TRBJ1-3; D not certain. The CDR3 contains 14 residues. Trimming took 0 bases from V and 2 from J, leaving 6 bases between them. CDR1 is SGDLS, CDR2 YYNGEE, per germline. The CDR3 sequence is CASSVATAGNTIYF. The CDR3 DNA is TGTGCCAGCAGCGTAGCTACTGCTGGAAACACCATATATTTT.